The clone carrying this T cell receptor beta chain has more than one count but fewer than ten. Its antigen remains unknown. This sample stems from a study of T-cell memory formation after mild COVID-19. The wider study: Clusters of TCRs were largely donor specific.

The germline gives CDR1 LNHNV, CDR2 YYDKDF (reference sequence). V shed 5 bases and J shed 5 bases, with 12 bases lying between them. This CDR3 comprises 13 residues. Study-wide results and limits: Most CD4+ clones that shrank were in CM and EM, while CD8+ ones turned up in EMRA.

5'RACE with constant-segment primers yielded barcoded, UMI-tagged TCR alpha and TCR beta cDNA libraries. TCRdb used MiXCR to reprocess the 5' RACE reads, holding one entry per CDR3 protein. The table has 170,000 or so distinct CDR3 sequences, roughly 31% seen once; the top ten hold 9.5% to 15%. The source material was PBMCs or a T cell subset sorted from them (not recorded which). The TCR originated in an adult woman who had mild COVID-19 (a few samples of this study predate the infection). Cell type and time point are not known. This rearrangement joins TRBV15 to TRBJ1-1, with a possible D match to TRBD1 (6 bases). The CDR3 region is CATSPEGVTEAFF. CDR3 DNA sequence: TGTGCCACCAGCCCGGAGGGGGTAACTGAAGCTTTCTTT. Looking up the rest from reference TRBV15 and TRBJ1-1 gives the full variable domain: DAMVIQNPRYQVTQFGKPVTLSCSQTLNHNVMYWYQQKSSQAPKLLFHYYDKDFNNEADTPDNFQSRRPNTSFCFLDIRSPGLGDTAMYLCATSPEGVTEAFFGQGTRLTVV.